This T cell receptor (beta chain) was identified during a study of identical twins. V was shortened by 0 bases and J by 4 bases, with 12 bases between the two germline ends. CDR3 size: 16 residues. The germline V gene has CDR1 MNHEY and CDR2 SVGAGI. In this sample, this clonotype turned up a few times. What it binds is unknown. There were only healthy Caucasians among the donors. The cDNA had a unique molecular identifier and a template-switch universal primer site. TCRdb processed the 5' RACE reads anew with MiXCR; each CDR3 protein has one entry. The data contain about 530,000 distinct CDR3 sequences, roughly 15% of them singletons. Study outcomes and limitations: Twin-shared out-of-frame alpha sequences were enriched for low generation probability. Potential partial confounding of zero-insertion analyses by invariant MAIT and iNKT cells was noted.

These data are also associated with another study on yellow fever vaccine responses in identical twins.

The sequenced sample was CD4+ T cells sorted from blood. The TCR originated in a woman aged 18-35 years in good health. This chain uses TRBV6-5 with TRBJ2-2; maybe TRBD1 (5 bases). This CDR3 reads CASSYSKGPGTGELFF. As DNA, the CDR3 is TGTGCCAGCAGTTACTCAAAGGGGCCGGGCACCGGGGAGCTGTTTTTT.